This T cell receptor beta chain was found in a study of shared clonotypes between healthy human individuals. Comment on this clone: The antigen remains undetermined.

Adults of Caucasian background living in Nashville, Tennessee made up all donors. In the original workflow: ImmunoSEQ yielded junction-only sequences lacking quality scores, so filtering differed. The repertoire was sequenced with immunoSEQ multiplex PCR; TCRdb's copy has only in-frame clones and lacks some. That table furnishes V, J and clone size, whereas the DNA furnished D and trimming. The table has some 690,000 clones, less than 95% seen once. Study-wide points: Among the subsets, naive ones generally showed larger estimated richness than memory ones. Represented diversity, genetic and exposure-history alike, was limited by few donors.

This receptor was taken from a man aged 18 to 30 in good health. Some clones in this sample may be carry-over from other donors' samples. Sequences were obtained from memory CD8+ T cells from PBMCs. Specified subset: CD45RO+ cells pooled with CCR7-negative TemRA cells.

The CDR3 here is CASSFSGTVETQYF. In nucleotides, the CDR3 is TGTGCCAGCAGTTTTTCGGGGACCGTGGAGACCCAGTACTTC. The chain combines TRBV27 with TRBJ2-5, with D tentatively TRBD1 or TRBD2 (5 bases each). The CDR3 contains 14 residues. Trimming pared 3 bases from V and 5 bases from J, leaving 13 bases between. In germline, CDR1 is MNHEY, CDR2 SMNVEV (reference sequence).